This T cell receptor beta chain was recorded in a study of T-cell memory formation after mild COVID-19. Study-level background: Clustering of TCRs was largely donor specific.

With respect to this clonotype: Its antigen remains unknown.

CDR1 SGDLS and CDR2 YYNGEE come from the germline V gene. V lost 3 bases, J lost 7 bases, and 8 bases lay in between. This CDR3 spans 12 amino acids. Findings and limits, study-wide: There was a balanced CD4/CD8 profile in clones contracting day 15 to 85, and later expanders leaned CD4+. There were some responding clones in pre-infection memory, which suggested that cross-reactive memory had joined.

With constant-segment primers, 5'RACE yielded cDNA libraries of TCR alpha and TCR beta that carried sample barcodes and UMIs. Each CDR3 protein gets one entry after TCRdb re-called the 5' RACE reads with MiXCR. The sample consists of over 450,000 distinct CDR3 sequences, approximately 20% of them appearing once. V gene TRBV9 combines with J gene TRBJ2-1; either TRBD1 or TRBD2 may supply D (6 bases each). The origin of this receptor is an adult woman who had mild COVID-19 (a few samples of this study predate the infection). Cell type and time point are not known. The sequencing input was PBMCs or a T cell subset sorted from them (not recorded which). The CDR3 DNA reads as TGTGCCAGCAGCGGGGGGGCAAATGAGCAGTTCTTC. It is translated as CASSGGANEQFF.